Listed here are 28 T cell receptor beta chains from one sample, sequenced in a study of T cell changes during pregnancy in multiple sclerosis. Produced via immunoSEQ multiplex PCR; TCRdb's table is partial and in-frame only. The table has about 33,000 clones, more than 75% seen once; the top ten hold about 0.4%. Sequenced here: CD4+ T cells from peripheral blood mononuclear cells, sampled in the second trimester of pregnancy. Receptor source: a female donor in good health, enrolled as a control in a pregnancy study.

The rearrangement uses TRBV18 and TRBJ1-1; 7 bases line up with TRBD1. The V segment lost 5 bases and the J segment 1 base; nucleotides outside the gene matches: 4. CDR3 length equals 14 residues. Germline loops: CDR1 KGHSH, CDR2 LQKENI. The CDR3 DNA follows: TGTGCCAGCTCAGCGAGACAGGGGAACACTGAAGCTTTCTTT. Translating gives CASSARQGNTEAFF.

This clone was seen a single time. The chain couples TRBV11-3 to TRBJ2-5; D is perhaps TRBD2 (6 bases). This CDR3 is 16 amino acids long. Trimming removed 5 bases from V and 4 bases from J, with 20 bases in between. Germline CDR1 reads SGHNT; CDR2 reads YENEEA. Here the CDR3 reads CASSLGSFGRGETQYF. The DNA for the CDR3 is TGTGCCAGCAGCCTAGGTAGTTTCGGGCGGGGAGAGACCCAGTACTTC.

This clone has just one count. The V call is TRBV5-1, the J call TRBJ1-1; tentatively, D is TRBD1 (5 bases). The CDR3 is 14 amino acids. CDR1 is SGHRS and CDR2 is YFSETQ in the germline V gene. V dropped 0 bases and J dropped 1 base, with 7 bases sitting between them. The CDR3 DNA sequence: TGCGCCAGCAGCTTGGCCCAGGGGAACACTGAAGCTTTCTTT. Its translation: CASSLAQGNTEAFF. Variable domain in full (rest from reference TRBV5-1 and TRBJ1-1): KAGVTQTPRYLIKTRGQQVTLSCSPISGHRSVSWYQQTPGQGLQFLFEYFSETQRNKGNFPGRFSGRQFSNSRSEMNVSTLELGDSALYLCASSLAQGNTEAFFGQGTRLTVV.

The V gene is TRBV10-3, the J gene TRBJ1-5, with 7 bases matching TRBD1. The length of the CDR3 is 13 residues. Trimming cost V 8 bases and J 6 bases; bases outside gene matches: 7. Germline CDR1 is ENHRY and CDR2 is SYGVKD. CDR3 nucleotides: TGTGCCATCGGCGAGGGGGCCGGTCAGCCCCAGCATTTT. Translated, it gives CAIGEGAGQPQHF.

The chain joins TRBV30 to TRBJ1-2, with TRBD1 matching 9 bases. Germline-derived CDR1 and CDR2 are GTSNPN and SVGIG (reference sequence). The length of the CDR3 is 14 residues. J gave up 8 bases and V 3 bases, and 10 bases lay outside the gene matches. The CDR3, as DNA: TGTGCCTGGAGCCCGAACAGGGGGCATGGGGGCTACACCTTC. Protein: CAWSPNRGHGGYTF.

DNA of the CDR3: TGCAGCGTTTCCCGGACAGAGAACTACGAGCAGTACTTC. Amino acid sequence: CSVSRTENYEQYF. V is TRBV29-1 and J is TRBJ2-7; tentative D call: TRBD1 (6 bases). The CDR3 has 13 amino acids. V dropped 5 bases and J dropped 3 bases, with 14 bases sitting between them. Germline V gene sequence: CDR1 SQVTM, CDR2 ANQGSEA.

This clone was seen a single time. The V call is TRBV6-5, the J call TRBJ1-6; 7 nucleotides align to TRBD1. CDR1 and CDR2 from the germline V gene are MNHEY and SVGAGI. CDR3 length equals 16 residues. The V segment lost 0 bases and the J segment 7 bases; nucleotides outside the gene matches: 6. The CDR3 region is CASSYSGQLQNSPLHF. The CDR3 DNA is TGTGCCAGCAGTTACTCGGGACAGCTTCAGAATTCACCCCTCCACTTT.

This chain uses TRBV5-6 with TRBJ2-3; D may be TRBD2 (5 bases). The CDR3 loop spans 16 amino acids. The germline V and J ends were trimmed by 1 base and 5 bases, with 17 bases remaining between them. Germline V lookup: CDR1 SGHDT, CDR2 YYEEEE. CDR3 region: CASSLSLAQREDTQYF. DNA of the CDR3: TGTGCCAGCAGCTTGTCGCTAGCCCAAAGGGAAGATACGCAGTATTTT.

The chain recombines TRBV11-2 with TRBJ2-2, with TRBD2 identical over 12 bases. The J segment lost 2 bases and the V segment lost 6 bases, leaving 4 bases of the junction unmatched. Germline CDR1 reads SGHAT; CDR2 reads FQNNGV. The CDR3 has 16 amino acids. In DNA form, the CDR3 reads TGTGCCAGCAGACCCGGACTAGCGGGAAACACCGGGGAGCTGTTTTTT. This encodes CASRPGLAGNTGELFF.

The DNA of the CDR3 is TGTGCCAGCAGCTTAGCCGGGAGGGATACGCAGTATTTT. Its protein is CASSLAGRDTQYF. This chain uses TRBV7-2 with TRBJ2-3; TRBD2 matches 7 bases. The length of the CDR3 is 13 residues. Germline V lookup: CDR1 SGHTA, CDR2 FQGNSA. Trimming removed 0 bases from V and 6 bases from J; junction bases left unmatched: 0.

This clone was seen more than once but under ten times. This chain's CDR3 is CASSAGQQYGYTF. CDR3 DNA sequence: TGTGCCAGCAGCGCGGGACAGCAGTATGGCTACACCTTC. The chain is built from TRBV5-4 and TRBJ1-2; 7 positions agree with TRBD1. CDR3 length: 13 residues. The J segment lost 5 bases and the V segment lost 4 bases, leaving 5 bases of the junction unmatched. The germline gives CDR1 SGHNT, CDR2 YYREEE (reference sequence).

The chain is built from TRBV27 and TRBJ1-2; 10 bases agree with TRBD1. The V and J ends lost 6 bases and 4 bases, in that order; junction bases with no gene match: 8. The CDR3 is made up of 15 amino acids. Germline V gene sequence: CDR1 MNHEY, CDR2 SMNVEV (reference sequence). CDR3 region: CASSPDRGPAYGYTF. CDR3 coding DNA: TGTGCCAGCAGCCCAGACAGGGGGCCGGCCTATGGCTACACCTTC.

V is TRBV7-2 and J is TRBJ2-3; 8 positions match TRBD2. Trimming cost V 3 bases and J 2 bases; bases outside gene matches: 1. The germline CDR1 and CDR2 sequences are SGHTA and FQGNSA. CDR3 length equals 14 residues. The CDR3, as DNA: TGTGCCAGCAGCTTGGGACTAGACACAGATACGCAGTATTTT. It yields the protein CASSLGLDTDTQYF. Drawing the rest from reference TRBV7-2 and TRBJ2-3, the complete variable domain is GAGVSQSPSNKVTEKGKDVELRCDPISGHTALYWYRQSLGQGLEFLIYFQGNSAPDKSGLPSDRFSAERTGGSVSTLTIQRTQQEDSAVYLCASSLGLDTDTQYFGPGTRLTVL.

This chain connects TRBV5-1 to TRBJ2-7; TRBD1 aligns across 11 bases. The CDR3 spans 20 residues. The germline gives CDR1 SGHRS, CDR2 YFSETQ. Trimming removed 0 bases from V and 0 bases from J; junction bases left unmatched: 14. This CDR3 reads CASSLGLWTGGGLGSYEQYF. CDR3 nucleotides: TGCGCCAGCAGCTTGGGTCTCTGGACAGGGGGCGGTCTCGGCTCCTACGAGCAGTACTTC.

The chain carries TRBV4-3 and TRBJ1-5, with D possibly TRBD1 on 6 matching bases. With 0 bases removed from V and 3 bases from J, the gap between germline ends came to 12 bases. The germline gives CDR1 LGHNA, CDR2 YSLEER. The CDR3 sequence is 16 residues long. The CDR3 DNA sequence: TGCGCCAGCAGCCAAGAATTCGGACAGAACAATCAGCCCCAGCATTTT. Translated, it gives CASSQEFGQNNQPQHF.

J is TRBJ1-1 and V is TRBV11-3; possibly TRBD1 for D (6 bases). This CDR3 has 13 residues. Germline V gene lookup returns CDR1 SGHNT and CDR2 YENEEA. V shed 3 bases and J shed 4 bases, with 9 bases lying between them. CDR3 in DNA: TGTGCCAGCAGCTTCACAGGGAGCACTGAAGCTTTCTTT. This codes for CASSFTGSTEAFF.

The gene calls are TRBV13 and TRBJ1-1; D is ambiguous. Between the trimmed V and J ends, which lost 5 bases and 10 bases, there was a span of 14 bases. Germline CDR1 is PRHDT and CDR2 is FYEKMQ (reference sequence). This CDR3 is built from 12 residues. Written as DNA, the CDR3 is TGTGCCAGCAGCCCCCGCGAGTCCCGAGCTTTCTTT. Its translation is CASSPRESRAFF.

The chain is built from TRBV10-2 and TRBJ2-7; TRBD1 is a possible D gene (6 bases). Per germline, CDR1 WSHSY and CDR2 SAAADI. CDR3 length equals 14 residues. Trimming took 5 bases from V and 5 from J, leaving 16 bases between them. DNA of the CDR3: TGCGCCAGCAGTTCACAGGGTGGGGTCCACGAGCAGTACTTC. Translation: CASSSQGGVHEQYF.

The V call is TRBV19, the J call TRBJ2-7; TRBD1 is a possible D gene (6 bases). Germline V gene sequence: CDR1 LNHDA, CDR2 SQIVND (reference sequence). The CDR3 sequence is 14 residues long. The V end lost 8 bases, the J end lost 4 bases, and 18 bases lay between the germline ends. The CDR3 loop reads CASAKPGQRYEQYF. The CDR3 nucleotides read TGTGCCAGTGCCAAGCCGGGACAACGGTACGAGCAGTACTTC.

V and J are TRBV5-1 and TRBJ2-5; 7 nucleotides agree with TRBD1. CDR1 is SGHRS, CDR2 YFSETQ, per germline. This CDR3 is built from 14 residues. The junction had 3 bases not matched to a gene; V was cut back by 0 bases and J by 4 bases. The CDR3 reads CASSLGQGRETQYF. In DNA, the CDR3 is TGCGCCAGCAGCTTGGGACAGGGACGAGAGACCCAGTACTTC.

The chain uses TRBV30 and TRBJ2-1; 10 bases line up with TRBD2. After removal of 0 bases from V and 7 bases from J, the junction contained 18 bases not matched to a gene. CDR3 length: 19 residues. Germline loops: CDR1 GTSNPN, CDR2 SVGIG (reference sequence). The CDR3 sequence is CAWSVPTPAPSGSGNEQFF. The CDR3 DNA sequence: TGTGCCTGGAGTGTACCCACTCCTGCCCCTAGCGGGAGTGGTAATGAGCAGTTCTTC.

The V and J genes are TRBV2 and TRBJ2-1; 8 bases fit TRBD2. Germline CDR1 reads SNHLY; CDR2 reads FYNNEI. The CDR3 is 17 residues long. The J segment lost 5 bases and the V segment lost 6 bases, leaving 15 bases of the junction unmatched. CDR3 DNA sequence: TGTGCCAGCAGCGCGGGTACTAGCGGCCGAGGCGACAATGAGCAGTTCTTC. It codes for CASSAGTSGRGDNEQFF.

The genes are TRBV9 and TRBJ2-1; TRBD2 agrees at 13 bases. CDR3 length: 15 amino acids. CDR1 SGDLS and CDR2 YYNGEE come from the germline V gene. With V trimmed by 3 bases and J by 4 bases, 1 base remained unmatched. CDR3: CASSAGLAGYNEQFF. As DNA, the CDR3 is TGTGCCAGCAGCGCGGGACTAGCGGGATACAATGAGCAGTTCTTC.

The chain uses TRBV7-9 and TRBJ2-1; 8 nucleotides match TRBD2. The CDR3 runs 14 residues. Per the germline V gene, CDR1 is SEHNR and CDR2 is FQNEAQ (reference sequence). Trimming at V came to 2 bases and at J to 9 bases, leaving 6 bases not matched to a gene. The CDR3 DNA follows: TGTGCCAGCAGCTTAATAGCGGGACCGGGTGAGCAGTTCTTC. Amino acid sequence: CASSLIAGPGEQFF.

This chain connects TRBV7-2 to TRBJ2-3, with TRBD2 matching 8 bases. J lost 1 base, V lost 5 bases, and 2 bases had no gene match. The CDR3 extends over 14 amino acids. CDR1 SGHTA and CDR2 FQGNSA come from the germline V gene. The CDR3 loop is CASSPTSGTDTQYF. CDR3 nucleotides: TGTGCCAGCAGCCCGACTAGCGGCACAGATACGCAGTATTTT.

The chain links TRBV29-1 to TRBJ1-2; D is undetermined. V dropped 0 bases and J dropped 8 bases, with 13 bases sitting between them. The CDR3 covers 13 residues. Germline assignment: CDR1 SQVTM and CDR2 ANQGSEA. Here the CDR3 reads CSVEELTGMGYTF. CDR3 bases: TGCAGCGTTGAAGAGCTGACTGGCATGGGCTACACCTTC.

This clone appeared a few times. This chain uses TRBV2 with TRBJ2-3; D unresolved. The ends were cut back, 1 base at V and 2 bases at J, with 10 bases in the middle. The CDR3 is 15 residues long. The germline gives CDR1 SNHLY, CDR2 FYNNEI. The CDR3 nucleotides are TGTGCCAGCAGTGAAGACCAGGCCCCCACAGATACGCAGTATTTT. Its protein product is CASSEDQAPTDTQYF.

The CDR3 DNA reads as TGTGCCACCAGCAGAGGGCTAGCGGGGGATGAGCAGTTCTTC. Its protein is CATSRGLAGDEQFF. This chain connects TRBV15 to TRBJ2-1, with 10 nucleotides matching TRBD2. Losses at the gene ends were 1 base for V and 8 bases for J; bases not matched to a gene: 2. Germline lookup yields CDR1 LNHNV and CDR2 YYDKDF (reference sequence). This CDR3 is 14 amino acids long. The variable domain in full, with the rest retrieved from reference TRBV15 and TRBJ2-1, is DAMVIQNPRYQVTQFGKPVTLSCSQTLNHNVMYWYQQKSSQAPKLLFHYYDKDFNNEADTPDNFQSRRPNTSFCFLDIRSPGLGDTAMYLCATSRGLAGDEQFFGPGTRLTVL.